This TCR beta chain came from a study of CD8+ T cells in alopecia areata. Overall study findings and caveats: Among the top 100, expanded CD8+ clones were significantly decreased by tofacitinib, as was scalp clonality. Among the cells sequenced in scalp samples are also the resident alphabeta T cells of normal skin. Only one nonresponder was present, which leaves the link between baseline CD8+ expansion and response uncertain. The study found TCR sharing across patients less clear than in mice, possibly for HLA reasons.

Trimming stripped 0 bases from V and 5 bases from J, with 0 bases between. The germline gives CDR1 SGDLS, CDR2 YYNGEE. The CDR3 is 11 amino acids. cDNA reverse transcribed from extracted RNA served as the sequencing template. Data came from immunoSEQ multiplex PCR; TCRdb stores just in-frame clones and leaves some out. The repertoire holds around 100,000 clones, with less than 60% as singletons. The treatment here: oral pan-JAK inhibitor, 5-10 mg twice daily. Remarks on this clone: Antigen specificity is unknown.

The chain uses TRBV9 and TRBJ1-3; D uncertain. The sequencing used CD4+ T cells sorted from blood, collected at week 24, from a patient treated with tofacitinib. This TCR came from a human donor with alopecia areata. The CDR3 is CASSVGNTIYF. DNA of the CDR3: TGTGCCAGCAGCGTAGGAAACACCATATATTTT.